This TCR beta chain comes out of a study of T cell repertoires in cytomegalovirus infection. For the study at large: The study used recently identified HLA-C-restricted and well-studied HLA-B-restricted CMV epitopes. The study's findings and limits: The study identified carriers of CMV plus the relevant HLA from cumulative public TCR beta family frequency. Dominant in the ex vivo response were TCR beta clonotypes restricted by HLA-C and specific for CMV.

In the case of this clonotype: Its antigen is unidentified.

TCRdb reprocessed the reads via MiXCR and lists one record per CDR3 protein. The profile shows 230,000 or so distinct CDR3 sequences, approximately 38% of them singletons. This CDR3 region has 16 residues. Germline values: CDR1 MNHEY, CDR2 SVGAGI. V lost 1 base and J 0 bases, leaving 13 bases between the germline ends. The receptor was isolated from a human donor in good health (CMV status not recorded). Some clones in this sample may be carry-over from other donors' samples. The chain links TRBV6-5 to TRBJ2-7; a possible D gene is TRBD1 (5 bases). The sample consisted of CD8+ T cells from cultured PBMCs, taken from culture after CMV antigen stimulation. As DNA, the CDR3 is TGTGCCAGCAGTTACTTATTACAGGCAAGCTCCTACGAGCAGTACTTC. Its protein product is CASSYLLQASSYEQYF.